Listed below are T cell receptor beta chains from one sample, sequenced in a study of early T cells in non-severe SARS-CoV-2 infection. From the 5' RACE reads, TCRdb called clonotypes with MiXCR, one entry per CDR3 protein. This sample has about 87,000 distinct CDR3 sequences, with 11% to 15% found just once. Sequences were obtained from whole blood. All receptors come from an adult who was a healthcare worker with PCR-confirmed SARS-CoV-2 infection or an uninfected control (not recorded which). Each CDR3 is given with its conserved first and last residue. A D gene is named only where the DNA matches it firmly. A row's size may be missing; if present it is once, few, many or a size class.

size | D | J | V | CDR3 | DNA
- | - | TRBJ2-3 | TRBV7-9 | CASSNRPGSRGGTDTQYF | TGTGCCAGCAGCAATCGGCCTGGGTCCAGGGGTGGCACAGATACGCAGTATTTT
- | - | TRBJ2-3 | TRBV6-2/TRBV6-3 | CASSYSDWTDTQYF | TGTGCCAGCAGTTACTCGGACTGGACAGATACGCAGTATTTT
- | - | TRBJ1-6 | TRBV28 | CASSSQGSPLHF | TGTGCCAGCAGTTCACAGGGATCACCCCTCCACTTT
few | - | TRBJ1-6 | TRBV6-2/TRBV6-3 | CAASIGPNKGSPLHF | TGTGCCGCCAGCATCGGACCTAACAAGGGTTCACCCCTCCACTTT
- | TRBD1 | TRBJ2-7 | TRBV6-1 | CASIETGRYEQYF | TGTGCCAGCATCGAGACAGGGAGATACGAGCAGTACTTC
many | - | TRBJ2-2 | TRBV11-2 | CASSLMQGNTGELFF | TGTGCCAGCAGCTTAATGCAGGGGAACACCGGGGAGCTGTTTTTT
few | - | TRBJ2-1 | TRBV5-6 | CASSADGHNEQFF | TGTGCCAGCAGCGCGGACGGACACAATGAGCAGTTCTTC
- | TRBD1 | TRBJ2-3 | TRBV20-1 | CSAYPGQGSTDTQYF | TGCAGTGCCTACCCGGGACAGGGGAGCACAGATACGCAGTATTTT
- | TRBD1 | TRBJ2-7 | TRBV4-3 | CASSRSVGTGSEQYF | TGCGCCAGCAGCCGATCCGTCGGGACAGGGAGCGAGCAGTACTTC
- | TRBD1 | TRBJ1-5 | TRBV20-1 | CSARGGTQTGAYNQPQHF | TGCAGTGCTAGAGGCGGTACACAGACAGGGGCCTATAATCAGCCCCAGCATTTT
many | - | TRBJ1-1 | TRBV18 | CASSPMPGGGDTEAFF | TGTGCCAGCTCACCAATGCCCGGGGGCGGGGACACTGAAGCTTTCTTT
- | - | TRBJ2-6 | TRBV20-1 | CSASAGAGANVLTF | TGCAGTGCTAGTGCAGGGGCTGGGGCCAACGTCCTGACTTTC
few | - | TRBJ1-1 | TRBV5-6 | CASSFPQTNTEAFF | TGTGCCAGCAGCTTTCCACAGACTAACACTGAAGCTTTCTTT
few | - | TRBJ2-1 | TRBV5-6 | CASSRGPNEQFF | TGTGCCAGCAGCCGAGGGCCCAATGAGCAGTTCTTC
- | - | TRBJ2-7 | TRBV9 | CASSVGPATYEQYF | TGTGCCAGCAGCGTCGGTCCAGCGACCTACGAGCAGTACTTC
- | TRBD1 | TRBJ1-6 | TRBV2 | CASREPGQGNSPLHF | TGTGCCAGCAGGGAGCCGGGACAGGGAAATTCACCCCTCCACTTT
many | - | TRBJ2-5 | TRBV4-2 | CASSQDNSQETQYF | TGTGCCAGCAGCCAGGACAATAGTCAAGAGACCCAGTACTTC
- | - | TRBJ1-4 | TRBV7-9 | CASSPFSTVPTNEKLFF | TGTGCCAGCAGCCCCTTTTCGACAGTCCCAACTAATGAAAAACTGTTTTTT
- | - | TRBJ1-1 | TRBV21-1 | CASTQRGGRLNTEAFF | TGTGCCAGCACCCAGAGGGGGGGACGCCTGAACACTGAAGCTTTCTTT
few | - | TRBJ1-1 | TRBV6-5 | CASSYSILAPGNTEAFF | TGTGCCAGCAGTTACTCGATCCTAGCACCGGGGAACACTGAAGCTTTCTTT
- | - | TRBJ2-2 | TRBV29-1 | CSVLATVNTGELFF | TGCAGCGTCCTCGCGACGGTGAACACCGGGGAGCTGTTTTTT
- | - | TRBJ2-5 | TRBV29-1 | CSVALQETQYF | TGCAGCGTTGCGCTCCAAGAGACCCAGTACTTC
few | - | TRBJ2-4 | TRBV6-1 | CASSLIGIQYF | TGTGCCAGCAGCCTCATTGGCATTCAGTACTTC
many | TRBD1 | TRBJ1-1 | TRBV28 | CASSPSTGERDTEAFF | TGTGCCAGCAGTCCGAGTACAGGGGAAAGAGACACTGAAGCTTTCTTT
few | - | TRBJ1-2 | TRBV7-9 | CASSLDVGPYGYTF | TGTGCCAGCAGCTTAGACGTGGGACCGTATGGCTACACCTTC
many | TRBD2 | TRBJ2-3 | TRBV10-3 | CAISESAGGGSTQYF | TGTGCCATCAGTGAGTCGGCGGGGGGCGGTTCGACGCAGTATTTT
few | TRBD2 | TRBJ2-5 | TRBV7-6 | CASSTPRTSQETQYF | TGTGCCAGCAGCACTCCCCGGACTAGCCAAGAGACCCAGTACTTC
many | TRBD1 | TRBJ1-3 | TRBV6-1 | CASSETPDRGDTIYF | TGTGCCAGCAGTGAAACCCCGGACAGGGGAGACACCATATATTTT